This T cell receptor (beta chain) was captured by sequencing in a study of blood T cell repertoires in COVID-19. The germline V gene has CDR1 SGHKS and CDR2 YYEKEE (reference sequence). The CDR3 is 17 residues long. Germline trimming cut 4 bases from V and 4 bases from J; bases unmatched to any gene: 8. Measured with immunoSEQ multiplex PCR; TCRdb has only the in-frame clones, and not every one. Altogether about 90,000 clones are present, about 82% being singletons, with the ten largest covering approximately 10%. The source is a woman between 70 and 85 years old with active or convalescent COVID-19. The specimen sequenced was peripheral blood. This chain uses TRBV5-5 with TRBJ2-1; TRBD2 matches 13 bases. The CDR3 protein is CASSIRLAGGPYNEQFF. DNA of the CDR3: TGTGCCAGCAGCATAAGACTAGCGGGGGGCCCATACAATGAGCAGTTCTTC.